The source of this T cell receptor (beta chain) is a study of blood T cell repertoires in COVID-19. Donors were grouped by their self-reported clinical history. Per the original methods: Cell counts per sample came from amplifying reference gene primers. Assay: immunoSEQ multiplex PCR; the TCRdb copy retains only in-frame clones and omits some. That table furnishes V, J and clone size, whereas the DNA furnished D and trimming. The sample includes about 270,000 clones, approximately 90% of them seen just once. The table lists this clone with a few counts. The sequencing input was PBMCs or T cells enriched from blood (not recorded which). The TCR originated in a man between 40 and 49 years old who had been exposed to COVID-19.

The DNA of the CDR3 is TGCGCCAGCAGCTTAAGACAGGGGTTAGACACCGGGGAGCTGTTTTTT. Translation: CASSLRQGLDTGELFF. This chain joins TRBV5-1 and TRBJ2-2; 8 nucleotides agree with TRBD1. The CDR3 extends over 16 amino acids. Germline-derived CDR1 and CDR2 are SGHRS and YFSETQ. The J segment lost 3 bases and the V segment lost 2 bases, leaving 6 bases of the junction unmatched.